This is a list of T cell receptor beta chains from one sample in a study of blood T cell repertoires in COVID-19. The data were produced by immunoSEQ multiplex PCR, yet TCRdb's version contains in-frame clones alone and is incomplete. Here the sample spans about 95,000 clones, 80% to 90% being singletons. Sample: peripheral blood. The source is a man aged 80 or over with COVID-19, enrolled during active disease. Each CDR3 is given with its conserved first and last residue. The order of the fields is clone size, D gene, V gene, J gene, CDR3 DNA, CDR3 protein. D genes are given only for firm matches. Size values are once, few and many counts, or a class for expanded clones, and some rows have none.

clone size: few; D gene: .; V gene: TRBV5-1; J gene: TRBJ1-2; CDR3 DNA: TGCGCCAGCAGCTTGGGACAGTTGTATGGCTACACCTTC; CDR3 protein: CASSLGQLYGYTF
clone size: .; D gene: TRBD2; V gene: TRBV5-6; J gene: TRBJ2-7; CDR3 DNA: TGTGCCAGCAGCTTCGGACTAGCGGGGGGGCCCGAGCAGTACTTC; CDR3 protein: CASSFGLAGGPEQYF
clone size: .; D gene: TRBD1; V gene: TRBV29-1; J gene: TRBJ1-2; CDR3 DNA: TGCAGCGTTGAAGGGGACAGGGGAGGCGATGGCTACACCTTC; CDR3 protein: CSVEGDRGGDGYTF
clone size: .; D gene: TRBD2; V gene: TRBV2; J gene: TRBJ2-1; CDR3 DNA: TGTGCCAGCAGAAATAGCGGGAGGGCCTTAGCCAATGAGCAGTTCTTC; CDR3 protein: CASRNSGRALANEQFF
clone size: .; D gene: TRBD1; V gene: TRBV7-3; J gene: TRBJ1-1; CDR3 DNA: TGTGCCAGCAGCTTGGACAGGGGCGCCACTGAAGCTTTCTTT; CDR3 protein: CASSLDRGATEAFF
clone size: .; D gene: TRBD1; V gene: TRBV7-2; J gene: TRBJ1-6; CDR3 DNA: TGTGCCAGCAGCGATACGACAGGGCGTGCCCTCCACTTT; CDR3 protein: CASSDTTGRALHF
clone size: once; D gene: TRBD2; V gene: TRBV11-2; J gene: TRBJ2-5; CDR3 DNA: TGTGCCAGCAGCCGGACCGGACTAGCGGGGTCTAATCAGTACTTC; CDR3 protein: CASSRTGLAGSNQYF
clone size: .; D gene: .; V gene: TRBV11-3; J gene: TRBJ2-5; CDR3 DNA: TGTGCCAGCAGCTTAGGTGGCCAGGGGAGAGAGACCCAGTACTTC; CDR3 protein: CASSLGGQGRETQYF
clone size: .; D gene: .; V gene: TRBV19; J gene: TRBJ1-6; CDR3 DNA: TGTGCCAGTAGTATTTCTTTGACAGAGCTACGTCCCCTCCACTTT; CDR3 protein: CASSISLTELRPLHF
clone size: .; D gene: TRBD1; V gene: TRBV2; J gene: TRBJ2-3; CDR3 DNA: TGTGCCAGCAGATTTGGACAGGGGGGGACAGATACGCAGTATTTT; CDR3 protein: CASRFGQGGTDTQYF
clone size: .; D gene: .; V gene: TRBV19; J gene: TRBJ1-4; CDR3 DNA: TGTGCCAGTAGTTTTAGGACAGAGTTACCAACTAATGAAAAACTGTTTTTT; CDR3 protein: CASSFRTELPTNEKLFF
clone size: .; D gene: .; V gene: TRBV2; J gene: TRBJ1-4; CDR3 DNA: TGTGCCAGCAGTGAAACGGGGCTTAAACAGGGAAAACTGTTTTTT; CDR3 protein: CASSETGLKQGKLFF
clone size: few; D gene: .; V gene: TRBV2; J gene: TRBJ1-2; CDR3 DNA: TGTGCCAGCAGTGAAGAAGGCGGCGGCTACTATGGCTACACCTTC; CDR3 protein: CASSEEGGGYYGYTF
clone size: .; D gene: .; V gene: TRBV19; J gene: TRBJ1-1; CDR3 DNA: TGTGCCAGTAGCGAGGCGCGGGGATTGAACACTGAAGCTTTCTTT; CDR3 protein: CASSEARGLNTEAFF
clone size: .; D gene: TRBD2; V gene: TRBV7-8; J gene: TRBJ2-7; CDR3 DNA: TGTGCCAGCAGCTTGGCACGGGCGGGAGGGCTCTACGAGCAGTACTTC; CDR3 protein: CASSLARAGGLYEQYF
clone size: few; D gene: .; V gene: TRBV12-5; J gene: TRBJ2-5; CDR3 DNA: TGTGCTAGTGGTACGAGGGAGACCCAGTACTTC; CDR3 protein: CASGTRETQYF
clone size: .; D gene: .; V gene: TRBV30; J gene: TRBJ2-7; CDR3 DNA: TGTGCCTGGAGTTCTACGCGGTACGAGCAGTACTTC; CDR3 protein: CAWSSTRYEQYF
clone size: .; D gene: TRBD2; V gene: TRBV20-1; J gene: TRBJ2-1; CDR3 DNA: TGCAGTGCTAGTTTCGAGCGGGGCCGCAATGAGCAGTTCTTC; CDR3 protein: CSASFERGRNEQFF
clone size: .; D gene: TRBD1; V gene: TRBV27; J gene: TRBJ2-7; CDR3 DNA: TGTGCCAGCGGCAGGGACAGAGCCTACGAGCAGTACTTC; CDR3 protein: CASGRDRAYEQYF
clone size: .; D gene: TRBD2; V gene: TRBV29-1; J gene: TRBJ2-3; CDR3 DNA: TGCAGCGCAGGGACTAGCGGCACAGATACGCAGTATTTT; CDR3 protein: CSAGTSGTDTQYF
clone size: .; D gene: TRBD1; V gene: TRBV29-1; J gene: TRBJ1-1; CDR3 DNA: TGCAGCGTCAGACAGGGGCAGAACACTGAAGCTTTCTTT; CDR3 protein: CSVRQGQNTEAFF
clone size: .; D gene: TRBD1; V gene: TRBV29-1; J gene: TRBJ1-1; CDR3 DNA: TGCAGCGTACAGACAGGGGGCGTGGAAGAAGCTTTCTTT; CDR3 protein: CSVQTGGVEEAFF
clone size: .; D gene: .; V gene: TRBV21-1; J gene: TRBJ2-7; CDR3 DNA: TGTGCCAGCAGCAAAGGTTCACAGGGCCAAAGTAAGTACTTC; CDR3 protein: CASSKGSQGQSKYF
clone size: .; D gene: .; V gene: TRBV27; J gene: TRBJ1-2; CDR3 DNA: TGTGCCAGCAGTTTAAGAACAGTCGGCTATGGCTACACCTTC; CDR3 protein: CASSLRTVGYGYTF
clone size: .; D gene: .; V gene: TRBV30; J gene: TRBJ1-6; CDR3 DNA: TGTGCCTGGAGTGTAGCCGGGAAGGATTCACCCCTCCACTTT; CDR3 protein: CAWSVAGKDSPLHF
clone size: once; D gene: .; V gene: TRBV7-8; J gene: TRBJ1-1; CDR3 DNA: TGTGCCAGCAGCCCCCGGCTGGGGGCGGACACTGAAGCTTTCTTT; CDR3 protein: CASSPRLGADTEAFF
clone size: .; D gene: .; V gene: TRBV20-1; J gene: TRBJ2-7; CDR3 DNA: TGCAGTGCTAGTGTTCTGGGCAGGACTTTCTACGAGCAGTACTTC; CDR3 protein: CSASVLGRTFYEQYF
clone size: .; D gene: TRBD1; V gene: TRBV28; J gene: TRBJ2-7; CDR3 DNA: TGTGCCAGCAGTGCCCAGGTAGGACAGGGGGCCTACGAGCAGTACTTC; CDR3 protein: CASSAQVGQGAYEQYF
clone size: few; D gene: TRBD2; V gene: TRBV29-1; J gene: TRBJ2-7; CDR3 DNA: TGCAGCGTTAGGACTAGCGCGGGAGAGCAGTACTTC; CDR3 protein: CSVRTSAGEQYF
clone size: .; D gene: .; V gene: TRBV5-1; J gene: TRBJ1-6; CDR3 DNA: TGCGCCAGCATGAGGGCCCTAAATTCACCCCTCCACTTT; CDR3 protein: CASMRALNSPLHF
clone size: .; D gene: TRBD1; V gene: TRBV28; J gene: TRBJ1-2; CDR3 DNA: TGTGCCAGCCGGGACAGCTATGGCTACACCTTC; CDR3 protein: CASRDSYGYTF
clone size: few; D gene: TRBD2; V gene: TRBV19; J gene: TRBJ2-1; CDR3 DNA: TGTGCCAGTAGTTACCGGGAGGACAATGAGCAGTTCTTC; CDR3 protein: CASSYREDNEQFF
clone size: .; D gene: TRBD1; V gene: TRBV7-8; J gene: TRBJ2-7; CDR3 DNA: TGTGCCAGCAGCTCACCGGGACAGAGCTCCTACGAGCAGTACTTC; CDR3 protein: CASSSPGQSSYEQYF
clone size: once; D gene: .; V gene: TRBV29-1; J gene: TRBJ2-4; CDR3 DNA: TGCAGCGTCCGACAGAACCTAGCCAAAAACATTCAGTACTTC; CDR3 protein: CSVRQNLAKNIQYF
clone size: .; D gene: .; V gene: TRBV10-3; J gene: TRBJ1-2; CDR3 DNA: TGTGCCATCAGTGAGGAGTCATCCTATGGCTACACCTTC; CDR3 protein: CAISEESSYGYTF
clone size: .; D gene: .; V gene: TRBV7-2; J gene: TRBJ1-1; CDR3 DNA: TGTGCCAGCAGCCACGGACAAGCGAACACTGAAGCTTTCTTT; CDR3 protein: CASSHGQANTEAFF
clone size: .; D gene: TRBD2; V gene: TRBV19; J gene: TRBJ2-4; CDR3 DNA: TGTGCCAGTAGTATCGGACTAGCGGGGCTAGCCAAAAACATTCAGTACTTC; CDR3 protein: CASSIGLAGLAKNIQYF
clone size: .; D gene: TRBD1; V gene: TRBV10-3; J gene: TRBJ1-1; CDR3 DNA: TGTGCCATCAAGGACAGGGAGGCCACTGAAGCTTTCTTT; CDR3 protein: CAIKDREATEAFF
clone size: .; D gene: TRBD1; V gene: TRBV30; J gene: TRBJ2-1; CDR3 DNA: TGTGCCGGAAAAGGGACAGGCCTTCTCAATGAGCAGTTCTTC; CDR3 protein: CAGKGTGLLNEQFF
clone size: few; D gene: TRBD2; V gene: TRBV27; J gene: TRBJ2-5; CDR3 DNA: TGTGCCAGCAGTAATAGATGGCTAGCGGGAGGGGAGACCCAGTACTTC; CDR3 protein: CASSNRWLAGGETQYF
clone size: .; D gene: .; V gene: TRBV6-5; J gene: TRBJ1-2; CDR3 DNA: TGTGCCAGCAGTTCTCTACAGGCGAACTATGGCTACACCTTC; CDR3 protein: CASSSLQANYGYTF
clone size: .; D gene: .; V gene: TRBV6-1; J gene: TRBJ1-5; CDR3 DNA: TGTGCCAGCAGTGAAGCGGGCACGAACAATCAGCCCCAGCATTTT; CDR3 protein: CASSEAGTNNQPQHF
clone size: .; D gene: .; V gene: TRBV5-6; J gene: TRBJ1-1; CDR3 DNA: TGTGCCAGCAGCCCGCTAACAGGGATGAACGCTGAAGCTTTCTTT; CDR3 protein: CASSPLTGMNAEAFF
clone size: few; D gene: TRBD1; V gene: TRBV15; J gene: TRBJ1-1; CDR3 DNA: TGTGCCACCAGCAGACTTCGACAGGGGAACACTGAAGCTTTCTTT; CDR3 protein: CATSRLRQGNTEAFF
clone size: .; D gene: .; V gene: TRBV30; J gene: TRBJ1-2; CDR3 DNA: TGTGCCTGGAGTGTTAACAGGGCTTTTGGCTACACCTTC; CDR3 protein: CAWSVNRAFGYTF
clone size: .; D gene: TRBD2; V gene: TRBV5-1; J gene: TRBJ2-7; CDR3 DNA: TGCGCCAGCAGCTCAGTAGCGGGGGGGTCCTACGAGCAGTACTTC; CDR3 protein: CASSSVAGGSYEQYF
clone size: many; D gene: .; V gene: TRBV6-4; J gene: TRBJ1-5; CDR3 DNA: TGTGCCAGCAGTACTTCCCTAGGACACAAGAATCAGCCCCAGCATTTT; CDR3 protein: CASSTSLGHKNQPQHF